This TCR beta chain was profiled in a study of blood T cells in healthy people across ages. This clonotype was detected a few times. The use of a sample-barcoded 5' primer and a J-beta primer mix characterized a second PCR of roughly 6 to 11 cycles. Each sample provided no less than 2.5 million CDR3-containing paired-end reads. TCRdb itself ran the 5' RACE reads through MiXCR, one entry per CDR3 protein. The table lists some 1.5 million distinct CDR3 sequences, approximately 43% of them singletons. Germline V gene data show CDR1 as LGHDT and CDR2 as YNNKEL (reference sequence). This CDR3 is 14 amino acids long. V was cut by 3 bases and J by 7 bases, with 13 bases left in between.

The gene calls are TRBV3-1 and TRBJ1-5; D possibly corresponds to TRBD1 (6 bases). The sequencing input was blood. The receptor comes from a woman aged 18-29 years in good health. The CDR3 DNA sequence: TGTGCCAGCAGCCACACGGACAGTAACCAGCCCCAGCATTTT. Amino acid sequence: CASSHTDSNQPQHF.